This record concerns one T cell receptor (beta chain) sequence. Assay used: immunoSEQ multiplex PCR; TCRdb lists only in-frame clones, some missing. This table holds a few hundred thousand clones, roughly nine tenths found once. The CDR3 has 15 residues. Trimming shortened V by 2 bases and J by 5 bases, and 16 bases separated the two germline ends. The germline V gene encodes CDR1 SGHRS and CDR2 YFSETQ. The data were obtained in a study of blood T cell repertoires in COVID-19. The source material was PBMCs or T cells enriched from blood (not recorded which). The genes are TRBV5-1 and TRBJ1-1; D might be TRBD1 (6 bases). This sequence originates from a woman in her twenties or thirties who had recovered from COVID-19. The CDR3 nucleotides read TGCGCCAGCAGCTTAGTTACAGGGAGTCGGACTGAAGCTTTCTTT. This encodes CASSLVTGSRTEAFF. Full variable domain (missing parts from reference TRBV5-1 and TRBJ1-1): KAGVTQTPRYLIKTRGQQVTLSCSPISGHRSVSWYQQTPGQGLQFLFEYFSETQRNKGNFPGRFSGRQFSNSRSEMNVSTLELGDSALYLCASSLVTGSRTEAFFGQGTRLTVV.